Sequencing of this TCR beta chain was carried out in a study of shared clonotypes between healthy human individuals. Study overall: Donor ages ranged 18 to 49 years: a couple of women, a few men. Study results and limitations: Clonotype sharing among donors was expected to depend on sequencing depth.

A remark on this clone: Its antigen is not identified.

V lost 0 bases and J lost 1; bases outside the gene matches: 9. The CDR3 is made up of 18 amino acids. CDR1 and CDR2 from the germline V gene are SQVTM and ANQGSEA. Terminally differentiated effector memory CD45RA+ cells were excluded from the naive CD8 cells, which were CD45RO-negative and positively selected for CCR7. Every subset's genomic DNA went evenly onto several immunoSEQ plates. Clones were read by immunoSEQ multiplex PCR, and TCRdb kept only the in-frame ones, dropping some. The sample holds some 1,900,000 clones, less than 95% seen once. The specimen sequenced was naive CD8+ T cells sorted from blood. The source of this sequence is a man younger than 30 in good health. The chain uses TRBV29-1 and TRBJ2-6; 7 nucleotides align to TRBD2. CDR3 loop: CSVEEAGQQSSGANVLTF. The CDR3 nucleotides are TGCAGCGTTGAAGAAGCGGGGCAACAGAGTTCTGGGGCCAACGTCCTGACTTTC.